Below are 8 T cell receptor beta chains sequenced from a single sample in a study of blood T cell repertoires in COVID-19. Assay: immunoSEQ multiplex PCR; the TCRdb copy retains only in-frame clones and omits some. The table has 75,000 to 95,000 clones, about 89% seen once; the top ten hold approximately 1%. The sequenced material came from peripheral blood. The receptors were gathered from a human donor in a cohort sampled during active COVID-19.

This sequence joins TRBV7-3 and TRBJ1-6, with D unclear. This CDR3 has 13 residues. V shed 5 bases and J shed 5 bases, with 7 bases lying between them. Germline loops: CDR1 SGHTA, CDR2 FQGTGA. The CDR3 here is CASSGGNNSPLHF. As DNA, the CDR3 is TGTGCCAGCAGCGGCGGGAATAATTCACCCCTCCACTTT.

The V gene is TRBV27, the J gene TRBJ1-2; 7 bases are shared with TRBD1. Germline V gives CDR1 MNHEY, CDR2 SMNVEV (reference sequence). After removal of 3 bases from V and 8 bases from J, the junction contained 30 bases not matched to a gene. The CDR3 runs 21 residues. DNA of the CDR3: TGTGCCAGCAGTTTCAGACACCCCTTCCTGACAGGGTCTACGAATACGGGGGGCTACACCTTC. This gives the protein CASSFRHPFLTGSTNTGGYTF.

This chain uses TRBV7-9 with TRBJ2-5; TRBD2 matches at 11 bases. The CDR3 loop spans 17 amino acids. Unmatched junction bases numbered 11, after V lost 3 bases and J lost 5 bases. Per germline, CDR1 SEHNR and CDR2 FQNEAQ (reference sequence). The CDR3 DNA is TGTGCCAGCAGCTTTACTAGCGGGAGAGGGGTCGGGGAGACCCAGTACTTC. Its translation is CASSFTSGRGVGETQYF.

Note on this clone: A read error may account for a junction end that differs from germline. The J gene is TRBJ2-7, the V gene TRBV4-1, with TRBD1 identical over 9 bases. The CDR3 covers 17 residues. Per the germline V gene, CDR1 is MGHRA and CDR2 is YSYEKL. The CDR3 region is CASSQDTRGGGGQGAEF. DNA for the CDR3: TGCGCCAGCAGCCAAGACACCCGAGGGGGTGGGGGACAGGGAGCCGAGTTC.

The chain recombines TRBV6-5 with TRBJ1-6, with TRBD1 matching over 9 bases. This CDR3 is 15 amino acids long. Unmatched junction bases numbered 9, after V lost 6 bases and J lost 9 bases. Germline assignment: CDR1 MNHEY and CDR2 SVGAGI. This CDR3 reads CASSAGTGIRSPLHF. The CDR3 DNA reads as TGTGCCAGCAGCGCCGGGACAGGGATTCGTTCACCCCTCCACTTT.

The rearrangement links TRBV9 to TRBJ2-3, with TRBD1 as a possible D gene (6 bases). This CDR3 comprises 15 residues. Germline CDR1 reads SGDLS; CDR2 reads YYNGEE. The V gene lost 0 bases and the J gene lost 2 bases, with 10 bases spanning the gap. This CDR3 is CASSVDGQTTDTQYF. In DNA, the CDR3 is TGTGCCAGCAGCGTAGACGGACAGACCACAGATACGCAGTATTTT. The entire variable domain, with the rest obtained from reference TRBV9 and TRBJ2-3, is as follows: DSGVTQTPKHLITATGQRVTLRCSPRSGDLSVYWYQQSLDQGLQFLIQYYNGEERAKGNILERFSAQQFPDLHSELNLSSLELGDSALYFCASSVDGQTTDTQYFGPGTRLTVL.

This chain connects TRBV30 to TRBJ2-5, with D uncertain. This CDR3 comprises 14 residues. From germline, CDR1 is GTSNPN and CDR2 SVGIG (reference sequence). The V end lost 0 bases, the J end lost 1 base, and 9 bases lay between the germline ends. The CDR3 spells CAWSVSRFQETQYF. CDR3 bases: TGTGCCTGGAGTGTAAGTCGGTTCCAAGAGACCCAGTACTTC.

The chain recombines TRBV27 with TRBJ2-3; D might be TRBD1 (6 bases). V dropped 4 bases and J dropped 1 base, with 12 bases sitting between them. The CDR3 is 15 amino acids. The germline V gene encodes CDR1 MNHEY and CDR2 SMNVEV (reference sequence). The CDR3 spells CASSSRDTGTDTQYF. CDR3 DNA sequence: TGTGCCAGCAGTTCCCGGGACACCGGCACAGATACGCAGTATTTT.